This is a list of T cell receptor beta chains from one sample in a study of OX40 agonist ivuxolimab in advanced cancers. The protocol was immunoSEQ multiplex PCR, while the TCRdb copy is restricted to in-frame clones and leaves out a portion. The sample holds around 70,000 clones; approximately 80% are singletons and the top ten take roughly 7%. The sample was CD4+ or CD8+ T cells sorted from blood, taken in a trial of the OX40 agonist ivuxolimab. Receptor source: an adult with an advanced solid tumor such as melanoma, head and neck, liver or kidney cancer. Each CDR3 is given with its conserved first and last residue. Fields, in order: V gene, J gene, CDR3 protein.

>TRBV27|TRBJ2-7
CASSLGLGSREQYF
>TRBV27|TRBJ1-5
CASSPGQFNQPQHF
>TRBV18|TRBJ1-1
CASSQRDATEAFF
>TRBV7-3|TRBJ2-2
CASTSGGALFF
>TRBV2|TRBJ1-5
CASFGPAKPGSNQPQHF
>TRBV7-2|TRBJ2-5
CASSARTGPEGQETQYF
>TRBV28|TRBJ1-2
CASSLWSGLNYGYTF
>TRBV7-9|TRBJ1-2
CASSQGGGVGYTF
>TRBV11-2|TRBJ2-1
CASSSSRQSSYNEQFF
>TRBV7-9|TRBJ1-5
CASSLTTGANQPQHF
>TRBV11-3|TRBJ2-1
CASSSGQREQFF
>TRBV30|TRBJ2-5
CAWASGETQYF
>TRBV5-6|TRBJ2-5
CASSPRGPRETQYF
>TRBV5-4|TRBJ2-1
CASSSGLAGGSNEQFF
>TRBV6-5|TRBJ1-4
CASSGKDGTNEKLFF
>TRBV7-9|TRBJ2-7
CASSLDGGGREQYF
>TRBV29-1|.
CSVEGPRYEQYF
>TRBV6-1|TRBJ2-7
CASSGSTYEQYF
>TRBV28|TRBJ1-2
CASSSHRGPNYGYTF
>TRBV27|TRBJ1-2
CASSFIGAGRTNYGYTF
>TRBV7-9|TRBJ2-1
CASSPGAGQGVYEQFF
>TRBV28|TRBJ1-6
CASRRNPNSPLHF
>TRBV2|TRBJ1-5
CASSGRESNQPQHF
>TRBV5-4|TRBJ1-1
CASSLTGNYMNTEAFF
>TRBV30|TRBJ1-5
CAWSWGGMGQPQHF
>TRBV7-9|TRBJ1-2
CASSWTANYGYTF
>TRBV6-5|TRBJ1-5
CASSPFSNQPQHF
>TRBV11-2|TRBJ2-7
CASSSRLRWEQYF
>TRBV7-3|TRBJ2-2
CASSRDETGELFF
>TRBV29-1|TRBJ2-7
CSARGLDEQYF
>TRBV18|TRBJ2-7
CASSPLAGFMYEQYF
>TRBV29-1|TRBJ1-4
CSVEDSEGPTNEKLFF
>TRBV2|TRBJ1-2
CASGVVRTF
>TRBV7-3|TRBJ2-7
CASSLDGTGGDEQYF
>TRBV7-9|TRBJ1-2
CASSFRDRAYGYTF
>TRBV18|TRBJ1-3
CASSPSGSSGNTIYF
>TRBV7-9|TRBJ2-2
CASSLVPGSDTGELFF
>TRBV28|TRBJ1-4
CASRGDGIEKLFF
>TRBV5-1|TRBJ2-3
CASSLGWADTQYF
>TRBV19|TRBJ2-1
CASLSDRGSYNEQFF
>TRBV5-5|TRBJ1-1
CASSGAGTSEAFF
>TRBV7-2|TRBJ1-3
CASSLEGRGDTIYF
>TRBV9|.
CASSSASGDYEQYF
>TRBV4-1|TRBJ2-7
CASSQATGIRGEQYF
>TRBV21-1|TRBJ1-1
CASRKTGEATEAFF
>TRBV10-3|TRBJ1-5
CAIRGDEPNQPQHF
>TRBV18|TRBJ2-7
CASSRQGRYEQYF
>TRBV7-9|TRBJ2-2
CASSLTTGFTGELFF
>TRBV5-8|TRBJ1-2
CASSLEAGNYGYTF
>TRBV25-1|TRBJ1-1
CASKPGTVNTEAFF
>TRBV6-6|TRBJ1-5
CASSYQGDQPQHF